Each of the 6 T cell receptor beta chains below was sequenced from the same sample in a study of T cells in Graves' hyperthyroidism and ophthalmopathy. From RNA transcripts, TCR beta CDR3 regions were amplified. The primer set for the first-round RT-PCR of the TCR CDR3 was HTBI. TCRdb ran MiXCR on the multiplex PCR reads and lists one entry per CDR3 protein. The sample has 340,000 or so distinct CDR3 sequences; 18% are singletons. Sample: blood. The receptors stem from a woman between 45 and 65 years old with Graves' hyperthyroidism.

This clonotype came up many times. This chain uses TRBV2 with TRBJ1-1; D may be TRBD1 (5 bases). Germline assignment: CDR1 SNHLY and CDR2 FYNNEI. Trimming left V 5 bases short and J 6 bases short, with 13 bases between. There are 13 residues in the CDR3. The CDR3 DNA sequence: TGTGCCAGCAGTTACAGGTTGGATCCTGAAGCTTTCTTT. This gives the protein CASSYRLDPEAFF.

This clonotype came up a few times. The chain joins TRBV3-1 to TRBJ2-7; 9 nucleotides align to TRBD1. From germline, CDR1 is LGHDT and CDR2 YNNKEL (reference sequence). Trimming removed 5 bases from V and 3 bases from J; junction bases left unmatched: 5. This CDR3 has 14 amino acids. The CDR3 loop is CASSTETGGYEQYF. In DNA form, the CDR3 reads TGTGCCAGCAGCACCGAGACAGGGGGCTACGAGCAGTACTTC.

This rearrangement joins TRBV11-2 to TRBJ2-1; TRBD2 aligns across 8 bases. Germline lookup yields CDR1 SGHAT and CDR2 FQNNGV. The CDR3 totals 14 residues. J lost 6 bases, V lost 4 bases, and 5 bases had no gene match. CDR3 in amino acids: CASSSMTSANEQFF. As DNA, the CDR3 is TGTGCCAGCAGCTCGATGACTAGCGCCAATGAGCAGTTCTTC.

This clonotype came up a few times. The rearrangement uses TRBV9 and TRBJ1-1; D ambiguous. V was pared by 0 bases and J by 4 bases, with 13 bases between. The CDR3 totals 15 residues. Germline CDR1 and CDR2: SGDLS and YYNGEE. DNA of the CDR3: TGTGCCAGCAGCGTAGCCCCGGACGGATCCACTGAAGCTTTCTTT. Its protein product is CASSVAPDGSTEAFF.

V is TRBV6-1 and J is TRBJ1-2; D is uncertain. The CDR3 spans 13 residues. CDR1 is MNHNS, CDR2 SASEGT, per germline. The V and J ends lost 7 bases and 6 bases respectively, with 15 bases between them. CDR3 nucleotide sequence: TGTGCCAGCACCTCGTTCGAGCGTCATGGCTACACCTTC. Protein sequence: CASTSFERHGYTF.

The chain couples TRBV2 to TRBJ2-3, with D possibly matching TRBD2 (5 bases). CDR1 and CDR2 from the germline V gene are SNHLY and FYNNEI. CDR3 length: 12 amino acids. The ends were cut back, 8 bases at V and 3 bases at J, with 9 bases in the middle. The CDR3 DNA sequence: TGTGCCAGCGGAGACTATACAGATACGCAGTATTTT. This encodes CASGDYTDTQYF.